The TCR beta chain under discussion was sequenced for a study of ipilimumab plus nivolumab after autologous stem cell transplantation. Study details: DLBCL patients had primary refractory or relapsed disease.

CDR3 size: 13 residues. The germline V gene has CDR1 SGHVS and CDR2 FNYEAQ. Trimming left V 5 bases short and J 3 bases short, with 10 bases between. TCRdb's table, derived via immunoSEQ multiplex PCR, lists solely in-frame clones and lacks some. The sample comprises some 17,000 clones, 80% of which are singletons, and 10% rests with the top ten. The genes are TRBV7-6 and TRBJ1-2, with no clear D. This clonotype was sampled from a male donor with diffuse large B-cell lymphoma. The sequencing here drew on PBMCs, taken in a trial of ipilimumab plus nivolumab as post-transplant consolidation. The CDR3 region has the DNA TGTGCCAGCAGCCCTGGGGAGGACTATGGCTACACCTTC. It is translated as CASSPGEDYGYTF.